The table lists the clone carrying this TCR beta chain with many counts. Its antigen is still unknown. It was with a sample-barcoded 5' primer and a J-beta primer mix that a second PCR of roughly 7 to 12 cycles was run. Every sample returned 2.5 million or more CDR3-containing paired-end reads. Each CDR3 protein gets one entry after TCRdb re-called the 5' RACE reads with MiXCR. Of 650,000 to 700,000 distinct CDR3 sequences in the sample, around 52% are singletons; the top ten hold approximately 13%. This sample is part of a study of blood T cells in healthy people across ages. Overall study findings and caveats: Greater diversity and more naive CD4+ cells were seen in long-lived donors than in aged donors.

Every donor contributed ten milliliters of peripheral blood by blood draw. Samples had at least 6.5 million PBMCs isolated from them. This receptor was taken from a woman of 80 years or more in good health. The sample comprised blood.

In nucleotides, the CDR3 is TGCGCCAGCACAGAAGAGGGGACCACCGGGGATACGCAGTATTTT. Translation: CASTEEGTTGDTQYF. This chain connects TRBV5-1 to TRBJ2-3, with D possibly being TRBD1 or TRBD2 (5 bases each). The germline V and J ends were trimmed by 6 bases and 6 bases, with 20 bases remaining between them. CDR1 SGHRS and CDR2 YFSETQ come from the germline V gene. CDR3 length equals 15 residues.